The 28 T cell receptor beta chains given below trace back to one sample, sequenced in a study of cytomegalovirus exposure and HLA in healthy donors. PCR was performed using 60 Vbeta and 13 Jbeta primers. Generated by immunoSEQ multiplex PCR, the TCRdb table keeps only in-frame clones and is missing some. Here the sample table reports over 110,000 clones. Sequenced sample: PBMCs. These TCRs come from a male donor in good health and CMV-seronegative.

This chain connects TRBV19 to TRBJ2-7; D is uncertain. The germline CDR1 and CDR2 sequences are LNHDA and SQIVND (reference sequence). Trimming took off 0 bases at V and 3 bases at J, with 6 bases between the two ends. The CDR3 totals 13 residues. In DNA form, the CDR3 reads TGTGCCAGTAGTATAGAATCCAGCTACGAGCAGTACTTC. The encoded protein is CASSIESSYEQYF.

The chain links TRBV5-1 to TRBJ2-1; perhaps TRBD1 as D (5 bases). Between the trimmed V and J ends, which lost 4 bases and 5 bases, there was a span of 16 bases. Germline-derived CDR1 and CDR2 are SGHRS and YFSETQ. This CDR3 is built from 15 residues. Written as DNA, the CDR3 is TGCGCCAGCAGCCTCCTTTCGGACATGAACAATGAGCAGTTCTTC. Translating gives CASSLLSDMNNEQFF.

The chain combines TRBV18 with TRBJ1-1; D is possibly TRBD1 (5 bases). The CDR3 runs 15 residues. The V end lost 3 bases, the J end lost 3 bases, and 14 bases lay between the germline ends. CDR1 and CDR2 (germline): KGHSH, LQKENI. CDR3 in DNA: TGTGCCAGCTCACCGGGACTCCGGATCTACACTGAAGCTTTCTTT. Translating it yields CASSPGLRIYTEAFF. The full variable domain, completed using reference TRBV18 and TRBJ1-1, is NAGVMQNPRHLVRRRGQEARLRCSPMKGHSHVYWYRQLPEEGLKFMVYLQKENIIDESGMPKERFSAEFPKEGPSILRIQQVVRGDSAAYFCASSPGLRIYTEAFFGQGTRLTVV.

J is TRBJ1-2 and V is TRBV27; D is ambiguous. The CDR3 has 15 amino acids. V was trimmed by 5 bases and J by 5 bases, leaving 18 bases between them. The germline CDR1 and CDR2 sequences are MNHEY and SMNVEV (reference sequence). The CDR3 loop is CASSPTGGPGYGYTF. The DNA of the CDR3 is TGTGCCAGCAGTCCGACGGGAGGTCCGGGGTATGGCTACACCTTC.

The genes are TRBV18 and TRBJ2-7; perhaps TRBD1 as D (5 bases). The CDR3 consists of 12 residues. Germline loops: CDR1 KGHSH, CDR2 LQKENI. V lost 6 bases and J lost 7, with 13 bases in between. The CDR3 DNA reads as TGTGCCAGCTCGGTCAGGGCAGAGGAGCAGTACTTC. Protein sequence: CASSVRAEEQYF.

The chain combines TRBV7-8 with TRBJ1-1; 10 bases align to TRBD1. The germline CDR1 and CDR2 sequences are SGHVS and FQNEAQ. CDR3 length: 15 residues. V trimming: 1 base; J trimming: 2 bases; junction bases outside the gene matches: 1. CDR3 sequence (DNA): TGTGCCAGCAGCTTAGGACAGGGGGCCAACACTGAAGCTTTCTTT. It is translated as CASSLGQGANTEAFF. The full variable domain, rest sourced from reference TRBV7-8 and TRBJ1-1, is GAGVSQSPRYKVAKRGQDVALRCDPISGHVSLFWYQQALGQGPEFLTYFQNEAQLDKSGLPSDRFFAERPEGSVSTLKIQRTQQEDSAVYLCASSLGQGANTEAFFGQGTRLTVV.

This chain uses TRBV6-5 with TRBJ2-7; D gene ambiguous. V dropped 4 bases and J dropped 0 bases, with 10 bases sitting between them. Germline V CDR1 and CDR2: MNHEY, SVGAGI. CDR3 length: 14 residues. CDR3 DNA sequence: TGTGCCAGCAGTTCCTGGAGTAGCTCCTACGAGCAGTACTTC. Its translation: CASSSWSSSYEQYF.

The chain uses TRBV6-5 and TRBJ2-3; 9 positions match TRBD1. The CDR3 spans 15 residues. V was clipped by 2 bases and J by 4 bases; unmatched bases: 4. Germline-derived CDR1 and CDR2 are MNHEY and SVGAGI. The CDR3 coding sequence is TGTGCCAGCAGTTACCTGGGACAGGGAGCAGATACGCAGTATTTT. Protein sequence: CASSYLGQGADTQYF.

This chain links TRBV7-7 with TRBJ2-7; D perhaps matches TRBD2 (6 bases). CDR3 length: 14 residues. The ends were cut back, 5 bases at V and 2 bases at J, with 13 bases in the middle. Germline values: CDR1 SSHAT, CDR2 FNYEAQ (reference sequence). CDR3 loop: CASSAGLGTYEQYF. The CDR3 coding sequence is TGTGCCAGCAGCGCGGGGCTCGGGACCTACGAGCAGTACTTC. Drawing the rest from reference TRBV7-7 and TRBJ2-7, the complete variable domain is GAGVSQSPRYKVTKRGQDVTLRCDPISSHATLYWYQQALGQGPEFLTYFNYEAQPDKSGLPSDRFSAERPEGSISTLTIQRTEQRDSAMYRCASSAGLGTYEQYFGPGTRLTVT.

The genes are TRBV6-5 and TRBJ2-3; 8 positions match TRBD2. CDR1 is MNHEY and CDR2 is SVGAGI in the germline V gene. V lost 0 bases to trimming and J lost 4 bases; unmatched junction nucleotides: 6. The CDR3 is 16 amino acids. The CDR3 DNA reads TGTGCCAGCAGTTACTCGATCAGCGGGAGTGCAGATACGCAGTATTTT. Protein sequence: CASSYSISGSADTQYF.

The chain is built from TRBV18 and TRBJ2-7, with no clear D. Looked up from germline, CDR1 is KGHSH and CDR2 is LQKENI. The length of the CDR3 is 13 residues. Trimming shortened V by 2 bases and J by 1 base, and 6 bases separated the two germline ends. The CDR3 sequence: CASSPVSSYEQYF. Here the CDR3 DNA reads TGTGCCAGCTCACCAGTGTCTTCCTACGAGCAGTACTTC.

The genes are TRBV7-9 and TRBJ1-5; 7 bases map to TRBD1. The germline V gene has CDR1 SEHNR and CDR2 FQNEAQ (reference sequence). Trimming cost V 5 bases and J 5 bases; bases outside gene matches: 6. CDR3 length equals 14 residues. Written as DNA, the CDR3 is TGTGCCAGCAGCCGGGACAGAGAACATCAGCCCCAGCATTTT. Protein sequence: CASSRDREHQPQHF. Full variable domain (outside the CDR3, taken from reference TRBV7-9 and TRBJ1-5): DTGVSQNPRHKITKRGQNVTFRCDPISEHNRLYWYRQTLGQGPEFLTYFQNEAQLEKSRLLSDRFSAERPKGSFSTLEIQRTEQGDSAMYLCASSRDREHQPQHFGDGTRLSIL.

The CDR3: CASSEVGTEAFF. The CDR3 region has the DNA TGTGCCAGCAGTGAGGTTGGCACTGAAGCTTTCTTT. The chain recombines TRBV28 with TRBJ1-1; D call uncertain. The CDR3 totals 12 residues. Trimming removed 5 bases at V and 4 bases at J, with 8 bases between. Per germline, CDR1 MDHEN and CDR2 SYDVKM.

This chain links TRBV29-1 with TRBJ2-2; a weak D match, TRBD2 (6 bases). This CDR3 has 11 amino acids. The germline CDR1 and CDR2 sequences are SQVTM and ANQGSEA. This chain's CDR3 is CAGGDTGELFF. CDR3 coding DNA: TGCGCCGGCGGGGACACCGGGGAGCTGTTTTTT.

The V call is TRBV18, the J call TRBJ2-7; TRBD2 is a possible D gene (5 bases). V lost 0 bases and J 0 bases, leaving 6 bases between the germline ends. The CDR3 totals 14 residues. CDR1 and CDR2 (germline): KGHSH, LQKENI. CDR3 in DNA: TGTGCCAGCTCACCACCTGGGAGCTCCTACGAGCAGTACTTC. The encoded protein is CASSPPGSSYEQYF.

The chain is built from TRBV6-5 and TRBJ2-7, with 9 bases matching TRBD1. Germline-derived CDR1 and CDR2 are MNHEY and SVGAGI. V lost 0 bases, J lost 3 bases, and 6 bases stayed unmatched. The CDR3 has 16 amino acids. The CDR3 sequence is CASSYSAGTGIYEQYF. In DNA, the CDR3 is TGTGCCAGCAGTTACTCAGCCGGGACAGGGATCTACGAGCAGTACTTC.

This chain uses TRBV2 with TRBJ2-7, with 10 bases fitting TRBD1. V shed 2 bases and J 5 bases; nucleotides not matched to a gene: 6. The germline V gene encodes CDR1 SNHLY and CDR2 FYNNEI. The CDR3 is made up of 15 amino acids. CDR3 sequence reads: CASSEWDRGSHEQYF. The CDR3, as DNA: TGTGCCAGCAGTGAATGGGACAGGGGTAGCCACGAGCAGTACTTC.

V gene TRBV30 combines with J gene TRBJ2-1; 7 bases fit TRBD1. V shed 4 bases and J 4 bases; nucleotides not matched to a gene: 7. The CDR3 has 14 residues. Germline-derived CDR1 and CDR2 are GTSNPN and SVGIG (reference sequence). The CDR3 spells CAWNEGGRYNEQFF. The CDR3 DNA reads TGTGCCTGGAATGAAGGGGGCCGTTACAATGAGCAGTTCTTC.

This sequence joins TRBV5-5 and TRBJ1-5, with TRBD1 as a possible D gene (6 bases). Germline lookup yields CDR1 SGHKS and CDR2 YYEKEE (reference sequence). The CDR3 has 18 amino acids. The V and J ends lost 2 bases and 4 bases respectively, with 22 bases between them. In DNA, the CDR3 is TGTGCCAGCAGCTTTTCCCCAGGTCAGGGGCCCATTAATCAGCCCCAGCATTTT. The encoded protein is CASSFSPGQGPINQPQHF.

This chain connects TRBV19 to TRBJ1-1, with TRBD1 identical over 7 bases. After removal of 6 bases from V and 3 bases from J, the junction contained 7 bases not matched to a gene. This CDR3 is 14 amino acids long. Germline V gives CDR1 LNHDA, CDR2 SQIVND (reference sequence). CDR3 protein: CASSLEGAYTEAFF. DNA for the CDR3: TGTGCCAGTAGCCTAGAGGGGGCATACACTGAAGCTTTCTTT.

The rearrangement joins TRBV9 to TRBJ2-3; D may be TRBD1 (5 bases). V lost 4 bases and J 6 bases, leaving 12 bases between the germline ends. The CDR3 is 13 amino acids. The germline gives CDR1 SGDLS, CDR2 YYNGEE. CDR3 residues: CASSPGPIDTQYF. CDR3 DNA sequence: TGTGCCAGCAGCCCAGGGCCCATTGATACGCAGTATTTT.

The chain carries TRBV2 and TRBJ1-1; D possibly corresponds to TRBD1 (6 bases). CDR1 and CDR2 from the germline V gene are SNHLY and FYNNEI. The CDR3 length is 14 residues. V dropped 7 bases and J dropped 2 bases, with 14 bases sitting between them. The CDR3 DNA reads TGTGCCAGCACGTACAGGACAGATAACACTGAAGCTTTCTTT. This translates into CASTYRTDNTEAFF.

The gene calls are TRBV7-3 and TRBJ1-1; D possibly corresponds to TRBD1 (5 bases). CDR1 is SGHTA, CDR2 FQGTGA, per germline. This CDR3 contains 15 residues. With 2 bases removed from V and 0 bases from J, the gap between germline ends came to 10 bases. For the CDR3, the DNA is TGTGCCAGCAGCTTATCAGGGCACATGAACACTGAAGCTTTCTTT. Its translation: CASSLSGHMNTEAFF.

The CDR3 spells CASSQDRARGYTF. In DNA form, the CDR3 reads TGTGCCAGCAGCCAGGACAGGGCTCGTGGCTACACCTTC. The chain couples TRBV9 to TRBJ1-2, with 8 bases matching TRBD1. In germline, CDR1 is SGDLS, CDR2 YYNGEE. CDR3 length: 13 residues. J lost 7 bases, V lost 4 bases, and 6 bases had no gene match.

The chain links TRBV7-6 to TRBJ2-3; TRBD1 agrees at 7 bases. Germline V gene lookup returns CDR1 SGHVS and CDR2 FNYEAQ. The J segment lost 2 bases and the V segment lost 3 bases, leaving 5 bases of the junction unmatched. The CDR3 extends over 15 amino acids. The DNA of the CDR3 is TGTGCCAGCAGCTTCGCAACAGGGGCCACAGATACGCAGTATTTT. Its protein product is CASSFATGATDTQYF.

The V gene is TRBV29-1, the J gene TRBJ2-5; a weak D match, TRBD1 (5 bases). Germline CDR1 is SQVTM and CDR2 is ANQGSEA. The V and J ends lost 8 bases and 0 bases respectively, with 13 bases between them. CDR3 length: 13 amino acids. CDR3 bases: TGCAGCACCAGTGGGGCATACCAAGAGACCCAGTACTTC. This codes for CSTSGAYQETQYF.

V is TRBV19 and J is TRBJ1-1; 10 bases line up with TRBD1. From germline, CDR1 is LNHDA and CDR2 SQIVND (reference sequence). This CDR3 has 14 amino acids. Trimming removed 7 bases from V and 11 bases from J; junction bases left unmatched: 13. CDR3 region: CASTLSRQGATAFF. The DNA for the CDR3 is TGTGCCAGTACCCTCTCTCGACAGGGGGCTACGGCTTTCTTT.

This chain uses TRBV28 with TRBJ2-7; possible D gene TRBD1, 6 bases. V was cut by 5 bases and J by 7 bases, with 15 bases left in between. The length of the CDR3 is 13 residues. Germline lookup yields CDR1 MDHEN and CDR2 SYDVKM. The CDR3 is CASSPDSHREQYF. In nucleotides, the CDR3 is TGTGCCAGCAGTCCGGACAGCCACAGGGAGCAGTACTTC.